Sequencing of this T cell receptor (beta chain) was carried out in a study of early T cells in non-severe SARS-CoV-2 infection. Broader study findings: Matching with VDJdb favored anti-spike CD8 responses (missing private and CD4 specificities).

Comments on this clonotype: Its target is not known.

Tagging with unique molecular identifiers was applied to individual cDNA molecules. TCRdb ran MiXCR on the 5' RACE reads and lists one entry per CDR3 protein. The sample has 40,000 to 50,000 distinct CDR3 sequences; almost 5.5% are singletons. Per the germline V gene, CDR1 is SQVTM and CDR2 is ANQGSEA. V was trimmed by 3 bases and J by 1 base, leaving 12 bases between them. The CDR3 length is 14 residues. This clonotype was sampled from an adult who was a healthcare worker with PCR-confirmed SARS-CoV-2 infection or an uninfected control (not recorded which). The specimen comprised whole blood, sampled at baseline. The J gene is TRBJ2-5, the V gene TRBV29-1; D assignment may be TRBD1 or TRBD2 (5 bases each). The DNA for the CDR3 is TGCAGCGTTGAGATCAGGGACGCCCAAGAGACCCAGTACTTC. It codes for CSVEIRDAQETQYF.